The table lists the clone carrying this T cell receptor (beta chain) with a few counts. Per the original methods: Cell counts per sample came from amplifying reference gene primers. Here immunoSEQ multiplex PCR was the method, and the copy in TCRdb shows in-frame clones only, minus some. The V and J calls and clone size come from that table; D and trimming were worked out from the DNA. This table holds about 110,000 clones, around four fifths found once. This specimen comes from a study of blood T cell repertoires in COVID-19. Overall study context: The samples span acute and convalescent COVID-19 from the United States, Italy and Spain. PBMCs, B-cell-depleted T cells, or T cells provided the cDNA or gDNA that made up the material.

The CDR3 loop spans 14 amino acids. Between the trimmed V and J ends, which lost 6 bases and 5 bases, there was a span of 16 bases. From germline, CDR1 is MNHEY and CDR2 SVGAGI. The source of this sequence is a man between 65 and 80 years old with acute or convalescent COVID-19. The sequencing sample was made of peripheral blood. The gene calls are TRBV6-5 and TRBJ1-2, with D possibly TRBD1 on 6 matching bases. CDR3 sequence: CASRKDSLYYGYTF. The CDR3 DNA follows: TGTGCCAGCAGAAAGGACAGTCTCTATTATGGCTACACCTTC.